The 23 T cell receptor beta chains below all came from one sample that was sequenced in a study of cytomegalovirus exposure and HLA in healthy donors. The PCR had 60 Vbeta and 13 Jbeta primers. Data came from immunoSEQ multiplex PCR; TCRdb stores just in-frame clones and leaves some out. The table shows around 88,000 clones, with 78% occurring only once. Sequenced: PBMCs. The receptors originated from a woman aged 40-49 years in good health and CMV-seropositive.

The gene calls are TRBV5-1 and TRBJ2-7; 7 nucleotides align to TRBD1. The length of the CDR3 is 14 residues. The germline CDR1 and CDR2 sequences are SGHRS and YFSETQ. Germline trimming cut 0 bases from V and 5 bases from J; bases unmatched to any gene: 5. The CDR3 nucleotides read TGCGCCAGCAGCTTGGTACAGGGGATTAACGAGCAGTACTTC. Translation: CASSLVQGINEQYF.

In its sample, this clone was seen a few times. The rearrangement uses TRBV28 and TRBJ1-4, with 8 nucleotides matching TRBD1. The CDR3 consists of 14 residues. J was trimmed by 8 bases and V by 4 bases; bases with no gene match: 6. Germline CDR1 MDHEN, CDR2 SYDVKM. CDR3 in amino acids: CASSSPGGAEKLFF. The CDR3 coding sequence is TGTGCCAGCAGTTCCCCAGGGGGCGCAGAAAAACTGTTTTTT.

The chain carries TRBV5-5 and TRBJ1-4; a possible D gene is TRBD1 (5 bases). V lost 1 base to trimming and J lost 8 bases, with 12 bases between them. Looked up from germline, CDR1 is SGHKS and CDR2 is YYEKEE (reference sequence). The CDR3 extends over 14 amino acids. CDR3 amino acids: CASSLLFRVEKLFF. The CDR3 coding sequence is TGTGCCAGCAGCTTGTTGTTCAGGGTGGAAAAACTGTTTTTT.

J is TRBJ2-3 and V is TRBV27; 9 bases line up with TRBD2. The V gene's germline CDR1 is MNHEY and CDR2 SMNVEV (reference sequence). The length of the CDR3 is 17 residues. The V and J ends lost 5 bases and 4 bases, in that order; junction bases with no gene match: 13. In DNA, the CDR3 is TGTGCCAGCAGTCCCCGGGGCGCGGTAGCGGGAGCAGATACGCAGTATTTT. Translation gives CASSPRGAVAGADTQYF.

J is TRBJ1-4 and V is TRBV11-3; D possibly corresponds to TRBD1 (6 bases). Germline loops: CDR1 SGHNT, CDR2 YENEEA. With 1 base removed from V and 15 bases from J, the gap between germline ends came to 15 bases. The CDR3 consists of 13 residues. DNA of the CDR3: TGTGCCAGCAGCTTAGTGACACAGGGAATGATGTTTTTT. The encoded protein is CASSLVTQGMMFF.

This chain links TRBV28 with TRBJ2-1, with TRBD2 identical over 11 bases. J lost 2 bases, V lost 5 bases, and 5 bases had no gene match. This CDR3 has 16 amino acids. The V gene's germline CDR1 is MDHEN and CDR2 SYDVKM. The CDR3 here is CASSRLLAGAYNEQFF. In DNA form, the CDR3 reads TGTGCCAGCAGTCGATTACTAGCGGGAGCCTACAATGAGCAGTTCTTC.

V gene TRBV5-1 combines with J gene TRBJ2-7, with D hard to call. CDR1 and CDR2 (germline): SGHRS, YFSETQ. This CDR3 has 15 amino acids. V dropped 0 bases and J dropped 4 bases, with 14 bases sitting between them. CDR3 DNA sequence: TGCGCCAGCAGCTTGGGTGGCGCGGAGAGGTACGAGCAGTACTTC. This gives the protein CASSLGGAERYEQYF.

This clone was seen a few times. V usage is TRBV10-1 and J usage is TRBJ2-1, with 8 bases identical to TRBD2. Germline values: CDR1 WNHNN, CDR2 SYGVQD (reference sequence). V shed 8 bases, J shed 9 bases, and the junction held 9 bases outside the gene matches. The CDR3 contains 13 residues. CDR3 sequence reads: CASAASGPGEQFF. CDR3 DNA sequence: TGCGCCAGCGCCGCTAGCGGGCCTGGTGAGCAGTTCTTC.

The genes are TRBV2 and TRBJ2-5; weak D call: TRBD2 (6 bases). This CDR3 contains 15 residues. Germline V gene lookup returns CDR1 SNHLY and CDR2 FYNNEI. The V end was cut by 6 bases, the J end by 4 bases, with 18 bases between. The CDR3 loop is CASSGPQLAAETQYF. In nucleotides, the CDR3 is TGTGCCAGCAGCGGCCCCCAACTAGCCGCAGAGACCCAGTACTTC. The whole variable domain, remainder taken from reference TRBV2 and TRBJ2-5, is EPEVTQTPSHQVTQMGQEVILRCVPISNHLYFYWYRQILGQKVEFLVSFYNNEISEKSEIFDDQFSVERPDGSNFTLKIRSTKLEDSAMYFCASSGPQLAAETQYFGPGTRLLVL.

The chain employs TRBV9 and TRBJ1-2; a possible D gene is TRBD1 (5 bases). The CDR3 runs to 12 residues. Germline CDR1 SGDLS, CDR2 YYNGEE. Trimming took off 0 bases at V and 8 bases at J, with 8 bases between the two ends. CDR3 nucleotide sequence: TGTGCCAGCAGCGTAGTCGACAGAGGCTACACCTTC. It translates to CASSVVDRGYTF.

V gene TRBV27 combines with J gene TRBJ2-2, with 8 bases identical to TRBD1. The CDR3 consists of 18 residues. V shed 1 base and J 4 bases; nucleotides not matched to a gene: 11. Germline lookup yields CDR1 MNHEY and CDR2 SMNVEV (reference sequence). The CDR3 nucleotides are TGTGCCAGCAGTTTATTCTTGGGTCAGGGGGCGGGCACCGGGGAGCTGTTTTTT. Translated, it gives CASSLFLGQGAGTGELFF.

J is TRBJ1-3 and V is TRBV4-1; a weak D match, TRBD1 (5 bases). In germline, CDR1 is MGHRA, CDR2 YSYEKL. This CDR3 is 17 amino acids long. V dropped 1 base and J dropped 4 bases, with 17 bases sitting between them. The CDR3 DNA follows: TGCGCCAGCAGCCAAGTCCCGGGGGAGTTCTTGGGAAACACCATATATTTT. Encoded protein: CASSQVPGEFLGNTIYF.

This clone was detected only once. V usage is TRBV7-9 and J usage is TRBJ2-1; 11 bases line up with TRBD2. From germline, CDR1 is SEHNR and CDR2 FQNEAQ (reference sequence). Germline trimming cut 7 bases from V and 7 bases from J; bases unmatched to any gene: 6. The CDR3 spans 14 residues. DNA for the CDR3: TGTGCCAGCACCACTAGCGGGAGTAGTAATGAGCAGTTCTTC. This gives the protein CASTTSGSSNEQFF.

In its sample, this clone was seen many times. The rearrangement links TRBV15 to TRBJ2-5, with 8 bases matching TRBD1. In germline, CDR1 is LNHNV, CDR2 YYDKDF (reference sequence). The CDR3 sequence is 15 residues long. With 3 bases clipped from V and 5 bases from J, the junction kept 8 bases outside the gene matches. The CDR3 DNA follows: TGTGCCACCAGCAGCGGCCCGACAGGGGCCGAGACCCAGTACTTC. Protein sequence: CATSSGPTGAETQYF.

This chain joins TRBV5-1 and TRBJ1-3, with unresolved D. Trimming pared 2 bases from V and 4 bases from J, leaving 10 bases between. Germline CDR1 reads SGHRS; CDR2 reads YFSETQ. This CDR3 region has 14 residues. The CDR3 loop is CASSLSAGGNTIYF. In DNA form, the CDR3 reads TGCGCCAGCAGCTTATCAGCAGGAGGAAACACCATATATTTT.

This clone was detected only once. CDR3 residues: CASSGSSGKLYNEQFF. CDR3 DNA: TGTGCCAGTAGTGGATCTAGCGGGAAGTTATACAATGAGCAGTTCTTC. The V and J genes are TRBV19 and TRBJ2-1; 9 nucleotides align to TRBD2. The ends lost 5 bases at V and 4 bases at J; junction bases unmatched: 9. Germline V lookup: CDR1 LNHDA, CDR2 SQIVND (reference sequence). The CDR3 totals 16 residues.

The chain recombines TRBV5-6 with TRBJ2-3; D is ambiguous. In germline, CDR1 is SGHDT, CDR2 YYEEEE. Trimming removed 3 bases from V and 3 bases from J, with 5 bases in between. The CDR3 has 12 residues. CDR3 in amino acids: CASSSVTDTQYF. As DNA, the CDR3 is TGTGCCAGCAGCTCCGTGACAGATACGCAGTATTTT.

This chain uses TRBV11-2 with TRBJ2-3; 9 bases align to TRBD2. The germline gives CDR1 SGHAT, CDR2 FQNNGV. The CDR3 contains 17 residues. J was trimmed by 0 bases and V by 0 bases; bases with no gene match: 4. The CDR3, as DNA: TGTGCCAGCAGCTTAGAGTTAGCGGGAGTTAGCACAGATACGCAGTATTTT. It translates to CASSLELAGVSTDTQYF.

This chain uses TRBV6-1 with TRBJ1-4, with D tentatively TRBD1 (5 bases). The V gene lost 5 bases and the J gene lost 0 bases, with 7 bases spanning the gap. This CDR3 region has 14 residues. CDR1 MNHNS and CDR2 SASEGT come from the germline V gene. The chain's CDR3 is CASSRQTTNEKLFF. The CDR3 region has the DNA TGTGCCAGCAGTAGACAGACAACTAATGAAAAACTGTTTTTT.

The chain joins TRBV27 to TRBJ2-5; 7 bases align to TRBD2. Trimming took 6 bases from V and 5 from J; bases not matched to a gene: 6. Germline assignment: CDR1 MNHEY and CDR2 SMNVEV (reference sequence). This CDR3 spans 13 amino acids. The CDR3 here is CASSPGGWETQYF. The CDR3 bases are TGTGCCAGCAGCCCGGGAGGTTGGGAGACCCAGTACTTC.

The gene calls are TRBV7-2 and TRBJ2-2, with D possibly matching TRBD2 (5 bases). The CDR3 has 16 amino acids. Germline V CDR1 and CDR2: SGHTA, FQGNSA. The V end lost 2 bases, the J end lost 0 bases, and 10 bases lay between the germline ends. Here the CDR3 reads CASSLFSGTNTGELFF. CDR3 in DNA: TGTGCCAGCAGCTTATTTTCGGGAACGAACACCGGGGAGCTGTTTTTT.

V is TRBV25-1 and J is TRBJ2-7; 9 bases match TRBD1. After removal of 3 bases from V and 1 base from J, the junction contained 4 bases not matched to a gene. The germline V gene has CDR1 MGHDK and CDR2 SYGVNS. There are 15 residues in the CDR3. CDR3 in amino acids: CASSEWGQGSYEQYF. DNA of the CDR3: TGTGCCAGCAGTGAGTGGGGACAGGGATCCTACGAGCAGTACTTC.

The V gene is TRBV19, the J gene TRBJ1-5; weak D call: TRBD1 (5 bases). The length of the CDR3 is 15 residues. Germline CDR1 is LNHDA and CDR2 is SQIVND (reference sequence). V was pared by 6 bases and J by 5 bases, with 17 bases between. CDR3 sequence reads: CASSGAGGFDQPQHF. In DNA, the CDR3 is TGTGCCAGTAGCGGGGCGGGGGGATTCGATCAGCCCCAGCATTTT.